This T cell receptor (beta chain) was sequenced during a study of early T cells in non-severe SARS-CoV-2 infection. Background on the study: Sequencing was performed on bulk RNA from unsorted whole blood, leaving chains unpaired.

This clonotype occurred a few times. Antigen unknown. The V gene lost 1 base and the J gene lost 6 bases, with 14 bases spanning the gap. Germline loops: CDR1 SGHTA, CDR2 FQGNSA. The CDR3 sequence is 15 residues long. General study points: Database matching using VDJdb favored anti-spike CD8 responses, with private and CD4 specificities left missing.

Individual cDNA molecules were tagged with unique molecular identifiers. TCRdb passed the 5' RACE reads through MiXCR, listing each CDR3 protein once. The data show tens of thousands of distinct CDR3 sequences, more than 8.5% seen once. The V gene is TRBV7-2, the J gene TRBJ2-3, with a possible D match to TRBD2 (5 bases). Sequencing used whole blood. The source is an adult who was a healthcare worker with PCR-confirmed SARS-CoV-2 infection or an uninfected control (not recorded which). This chain's CDR3 is CASSLGLSPGDTQYF. The CDR3 nucleotides read TGTGCCAGCAGCTTAGGACTTTCCCCGGGGGATACGCAGTATTTT.